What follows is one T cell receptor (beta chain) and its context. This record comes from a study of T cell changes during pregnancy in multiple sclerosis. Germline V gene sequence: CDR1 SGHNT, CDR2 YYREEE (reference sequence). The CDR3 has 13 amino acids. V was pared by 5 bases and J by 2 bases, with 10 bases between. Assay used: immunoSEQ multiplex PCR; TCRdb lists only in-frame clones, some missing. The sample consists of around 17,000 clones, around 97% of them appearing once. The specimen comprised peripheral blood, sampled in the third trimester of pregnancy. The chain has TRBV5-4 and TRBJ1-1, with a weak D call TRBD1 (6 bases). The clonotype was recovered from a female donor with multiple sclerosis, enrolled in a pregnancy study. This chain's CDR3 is CASRETGNTEAFF. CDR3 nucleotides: TGTGCCAGCAGAGAGACAGGCAACACTGAAGCTTTCTTT.